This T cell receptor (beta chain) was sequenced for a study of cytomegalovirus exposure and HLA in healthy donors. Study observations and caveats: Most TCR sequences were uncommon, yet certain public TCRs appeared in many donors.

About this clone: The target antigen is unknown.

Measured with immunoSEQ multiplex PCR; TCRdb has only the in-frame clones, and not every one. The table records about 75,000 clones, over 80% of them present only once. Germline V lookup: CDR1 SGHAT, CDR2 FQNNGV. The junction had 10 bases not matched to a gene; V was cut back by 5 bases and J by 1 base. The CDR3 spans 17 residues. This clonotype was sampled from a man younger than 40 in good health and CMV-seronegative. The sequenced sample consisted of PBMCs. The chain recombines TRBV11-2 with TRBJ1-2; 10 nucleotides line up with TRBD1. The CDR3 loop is CASSPRDRGRNNYGYTF. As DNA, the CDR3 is TGTGCCAGCAGCCCCAGGGACAGGGGCCGCAATAACTATGGCTACACCTTC.